This T cell receptor beta chain appears in the sequencing data of a study of blood T cell repertoires in COVID-19 (dated by TCRdb to 2019 to 2021). Some background on the complete study: The collaborator samples originated in the United States, Italy and Spain and spanned the acute and convalescent phases of COVID-19. The material from the prospective study consisted of cDNA or gDNA derived from T cells, B-cell-depleted T cells, or PBMCs. The dataset comprised deeply sampled blood TCRbeta repertoires from subjects exposed to, actively infected with, or recovered from COVID-19. The repertoires were released in a freely available public database meant as a resource for research on the immune response to SARS-CoV-2. Samples came from the ongoing ImmuneRACE study (first 160 participants) plus 1,254 subjects from 6 global collaborators. Nearly every sample came with metadata listing a de-identified subject ID, COVID-19 status, age in years and sex. Where available, HLA class I and class II types were obtained from metadata supplied by the sample provider rather than from assay-based typing.

Worth noting for this clone: Its recognized antigen is unknown. Nothing much larger sits one base from this clone, and base qualities are not available.

Each collaborating institution followed its own protocols to collect whole blood in K2EDTA tubes. Collaborator samples were shipped for TCRbeta analysis as frozen whole blood, isolated PBMCs, or DNA extracted from either sample type. TCRbeta CDR3 regions were amplified from genomic DNA using the immunoSEQ Assay, a bias-controlled multiplex PCR. In the original analysis: Within the assay, amplification of reference gene primers was used to estimate how many nucleated cells each sample contained. To quantify the absolute abundance of each unique TCRbeta CDR3 rearrangement, sequence reads were collapsed and filtered. Productive Simpson clonality was computed per sample as the square root of Simpson's diversity index over productive rearrangements. This is the immuneACCESS table as TCRdb keeps it, with only in-frame sequences that have V and J called. A part of the clones is gone; compared with another copy, unresolved V genes explain less than half, and the rest is unexplained. V and J calls and clone size follow that table, whereas D and trimming were derived from the DNA. The sample yields under 300,000 clones; around 85% were counted once. Approximately 4% of the sample belongs to the ten largest clones.

Overall study outcomes, separate from this receptor: Clinical and demographic metadata were provided uncurated, with the amount varying by source and participant.

From the cysteine up to the phenylalanine, the CDR3 has a length of 13 residues. This entry keeps only the CDR3 DNA: 39 bases, framed from base 1. Between the V and J ends, shortened by 0 bases and 10 bases respectively, the junction contains 7 bases. Sequences SGHDN (CDR1) and FVKESK (CDR2) are obtained from the germline V gene. The receptor's source is a middle-aged woman with active or convalescent COVID-19. Sequenced input: peripheral blood. Rearrangement joined TRBV14 to TRBJ1-6, with no D gene named confidently. The DNA is TGTGCCAGCAGCCAAGAGTGGCTCTCACCCCTCCACTTT. Its translation reads: CASSQEWLSPLHF.